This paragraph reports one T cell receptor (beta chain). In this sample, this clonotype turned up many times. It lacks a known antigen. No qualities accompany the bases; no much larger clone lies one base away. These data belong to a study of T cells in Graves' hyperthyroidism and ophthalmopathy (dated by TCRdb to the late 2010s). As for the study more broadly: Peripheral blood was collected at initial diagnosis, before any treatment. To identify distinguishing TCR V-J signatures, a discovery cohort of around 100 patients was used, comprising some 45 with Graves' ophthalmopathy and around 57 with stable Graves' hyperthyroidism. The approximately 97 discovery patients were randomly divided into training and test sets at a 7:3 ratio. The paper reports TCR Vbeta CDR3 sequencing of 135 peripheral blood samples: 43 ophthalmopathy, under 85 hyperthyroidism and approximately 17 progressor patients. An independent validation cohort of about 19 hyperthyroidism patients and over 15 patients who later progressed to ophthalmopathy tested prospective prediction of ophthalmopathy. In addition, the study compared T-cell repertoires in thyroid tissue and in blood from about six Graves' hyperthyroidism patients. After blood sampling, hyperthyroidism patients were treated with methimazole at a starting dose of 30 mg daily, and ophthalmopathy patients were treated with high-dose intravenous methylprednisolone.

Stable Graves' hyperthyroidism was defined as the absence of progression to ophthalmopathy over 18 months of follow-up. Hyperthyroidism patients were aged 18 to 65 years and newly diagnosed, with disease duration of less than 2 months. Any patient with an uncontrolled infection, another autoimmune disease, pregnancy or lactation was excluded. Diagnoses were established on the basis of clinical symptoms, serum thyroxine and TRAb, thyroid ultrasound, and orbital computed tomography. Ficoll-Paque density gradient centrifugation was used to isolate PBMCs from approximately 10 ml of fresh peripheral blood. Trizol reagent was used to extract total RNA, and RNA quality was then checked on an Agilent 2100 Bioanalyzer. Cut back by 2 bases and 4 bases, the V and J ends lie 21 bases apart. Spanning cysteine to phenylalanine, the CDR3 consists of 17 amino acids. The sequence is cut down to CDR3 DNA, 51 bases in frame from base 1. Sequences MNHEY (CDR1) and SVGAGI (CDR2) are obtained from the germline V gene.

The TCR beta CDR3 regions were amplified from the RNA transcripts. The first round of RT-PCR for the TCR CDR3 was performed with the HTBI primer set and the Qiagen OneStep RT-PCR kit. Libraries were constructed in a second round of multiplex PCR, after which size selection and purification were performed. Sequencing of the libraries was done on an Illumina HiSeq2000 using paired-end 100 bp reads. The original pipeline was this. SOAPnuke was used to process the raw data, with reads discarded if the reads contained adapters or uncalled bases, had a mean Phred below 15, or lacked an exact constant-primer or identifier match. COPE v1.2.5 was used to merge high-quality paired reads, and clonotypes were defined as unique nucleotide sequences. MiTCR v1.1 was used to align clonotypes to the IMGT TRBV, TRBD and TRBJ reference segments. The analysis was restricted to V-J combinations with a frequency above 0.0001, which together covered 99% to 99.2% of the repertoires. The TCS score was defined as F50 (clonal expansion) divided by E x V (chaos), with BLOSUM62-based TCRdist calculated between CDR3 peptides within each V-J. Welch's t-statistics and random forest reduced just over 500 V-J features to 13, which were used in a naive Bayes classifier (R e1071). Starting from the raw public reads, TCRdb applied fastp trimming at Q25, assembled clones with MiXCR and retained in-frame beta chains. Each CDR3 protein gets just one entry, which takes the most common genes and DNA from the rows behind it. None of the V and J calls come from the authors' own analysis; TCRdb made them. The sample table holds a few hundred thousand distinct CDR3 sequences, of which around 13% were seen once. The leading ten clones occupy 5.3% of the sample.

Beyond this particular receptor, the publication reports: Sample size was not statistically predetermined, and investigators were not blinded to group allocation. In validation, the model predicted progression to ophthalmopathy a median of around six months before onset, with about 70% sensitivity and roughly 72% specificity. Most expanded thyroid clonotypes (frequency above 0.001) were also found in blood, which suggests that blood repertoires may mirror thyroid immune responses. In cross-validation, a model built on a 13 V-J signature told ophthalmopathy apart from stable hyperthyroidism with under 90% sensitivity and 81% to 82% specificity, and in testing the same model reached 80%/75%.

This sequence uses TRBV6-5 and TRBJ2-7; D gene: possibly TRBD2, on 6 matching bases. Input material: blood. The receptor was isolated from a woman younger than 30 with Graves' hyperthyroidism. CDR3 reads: CASSYRNTGIRGYEQYF. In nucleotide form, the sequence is TGTGCCAGCAGTTACCGTAATACCGGGATCCGGGGGTACGAGCAGTACTTC.